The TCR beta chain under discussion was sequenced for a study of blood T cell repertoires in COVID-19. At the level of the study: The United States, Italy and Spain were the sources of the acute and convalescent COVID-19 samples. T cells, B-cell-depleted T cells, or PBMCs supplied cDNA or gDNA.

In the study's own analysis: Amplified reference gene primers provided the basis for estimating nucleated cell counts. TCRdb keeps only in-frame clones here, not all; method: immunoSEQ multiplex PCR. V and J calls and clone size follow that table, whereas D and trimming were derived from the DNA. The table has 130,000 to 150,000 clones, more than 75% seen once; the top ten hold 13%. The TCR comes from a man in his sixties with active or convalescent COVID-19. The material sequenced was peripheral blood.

The CDR3 spells CASSLGRWTEAFF. In nucleotides, the CDR3 is TGTGCCAGCAGCTTAGGTCGGTGGACTGAAGCTTTCTTT. The genes are TRBV7-8 and TRBJ1-1, with D unclear. The CDR3 consists of 13 residues. Trimming stripped 1 base from V and 5 bases from J, with 8 bases between. Germline CDR1 SGHVS, CDR2 FQNEAQ.